The source of this T cell receptor beta chain is a study of CD8 T cells in ankylosing spondylitis. TCRdb itself ran the 5' RACE reads through MiXCR, one entry per CDR3 protein. The sample carries under 300,000 distinct CDR3 sequences, 18% recorded once. This clonotype was counted a few times. Germline CDR1 reads MGHRA; CDR2 reads YSYEKL. CDR3 size: 16 residues. The J segment lost 2 bases and the V segment lost 3 bases, leaving 8 bases of the junction unmatched. The chain combines TRBV4-1 with TRBJ2-5, with 8 bases lining up with TRBD2. The sequencing sample was made of blood, either unsorted or a sorted T cell fraction (not recorded which). This receptor was taken from a male donor with ankylosing spondylitis or in good health (not recorded which). The DNA for the CDR3 is TGCGCCAGCAGCCACAAGTTTACTAGCGGACAAGAGACCCAGTACTTC. Its translation: CASSHKFTSGQETQYF.